Detailed here is one T cell receptor (beta chain). Its specificity is not known. The method was immunoSEQ multiplex PCR; TCRdb's version includes in-frame clones alone and lacks a portion of them. The sample has approximately 45,000 clones, roughly 69% seen once. This sample is drawn from a study of cytotoxic CD8 clonotypes in ibrutinib-treated CLL. In the study overall: It was after a median about 12 months of treatment, range 6 to 36, that response samples were taken. General observations from the study: Sustained-remission and progressing patients were not sampled at matched times. At baseline, clonality was higher than in age-matched healthy donors and correlated with CD8+ counts.

The V end was cut by 4 bases, the J end by 6 bases, with 19 bases between. The CDR3 length is 15 residues. Germline values: CDR1 WNHNN, CDR2 SYGVQD (reference sequence). Source: PBMCs, taken after 12 months of ibrutinib treatment. J is TRBJ2-7 and V is TRBV10-1, with D perhaps being TRBD1 or TRBD2 (5 bases each). The TCR originated in a human donor with chronic lymphocytic leukemia. The CDR3 sequence is CASSAAGAAVSEQYF. DNA of the CDR3: TGCGCCAGCAGTGCAGCCGGGGCCGCGGTTAGCGAGCAGTACTTC.